Following are 28 T cell receptor beta chains from one sample sequenced in a study of blood T cell repertoires in COVID-19. Using immunoSEQ multiplex PCR, the repertoire was profiled, and TCRdb retains in-frame clones only, with some absent. The table includes over 200,000 clones, around 86% detected once. Material for sequencing was peripheral blood. The receptor set was obtained from a woman aged 25 to 45 who had recovered from COVID-19.

CDR3 DNA sequence: TGTGCCAGTAGTATTGGCGGGGCCCAGAATAGTAGCAACTATGGCTACACCTTC. Its protein product is CASSIGGAQNSSNYGYTF. V usage is TRBV19 and J usage is TRBJ1-2; possible D gene TRBD1, 5 bases. V lost 3 bases and J lost 2, with 22 bases in between. There are 18 residues in the CDR3. Germline-derived CDR1 and CDR2 are LNHDA and SQIVND (reference sequence). The full variable domain, with the rest looked up from reference TRBV19 and TRBJ1-2, is DGGITQSPKYLFRKEGQNVTLSCEQNLNHDAMYWYRQDPGQGLRLIYYSQIVNDFQKGDIAEGYSVSREKKESFPLTVTSAQKNPTAFYLCASSIGGAQNSSNYGYTFGSGTRLTVV.

The chain joins TRBV10-3 to TRBJ1-5, with D possibly being TRBD1 (6 bases). The CDR3 is 15 residues long. Germline V lookup: CDR1 ENHRY, CDR2 SYGVKD. V lost 3 bases, J lost 4 bases, and 13 bases lay in between. CDR3 region: CAISDIQTGNQPQHF. As DNA, the CDR3 is TGTGCCATCAGTGATATTCAGACAGGAAATCAGCCCCAGCATTTT.

The chain combines TRBV19 with TRBJ1-5, with D perhaps TRBD1 (5 bases). V was trimmed by 0 bases and J by 2 bases, leaving 11 bases between them. Germline values: CDR1 LNHDA, CDR2 SQIVND (reference sequence). The CDR3 is 16 residues long. CDR3 coding DNA: TGTGCCAGTAGTATAGAGGGCAGGGCTGGCAATCAGCCCCAGCATTTT. Its translation: CASSIEGRAGNQPQHF.

The rearrangement links TRBV4-3 to TRBJ2-3; TRBD2 matches 11 bases. The germline CDR1 and CDR2 sequences are LGHNA and YSLEER. There are 15 residues in the CDR3. Germline trimming cut 4 bases from V and 1 base from J; bases unmatched to any gene: 1. The CDR3 coding sequence is TGCGCCAGCAGCCTGACTAGCGGGGGCACAGATACGCAGTATTTT. It yields the protein CASSLTSGGTDTQYF.

The gene calls are TRBV6-6 and TRBJ2-5, with TRBD1 identical over 9 bases. Trimming cost V 2 bases and J 5 bases; bases outside gene matches: 0. The germline CDR1 and CDR2 sequences are MNHNY and SVGAGI (reference sequence). The CDR3 loop spans 13 amino acids. The CDR3 DNA reads TGTGCCAGCAGTTACACAGGGGGCGAGACCCAGTACTTC. Residues: CASSYTGGETQYF.

The J gene is TRBJ2-4, the V gene TRBV3-1 (or the pseudogene TRBV3-2), with a weak D call TRBD2 (6 bases). Germline lookup yields CDR1 LGHDT and CDR2 YNNKEL (reference sequence). The V end was cut by 1 base, the J end by 11 bases, with 9 bases between. This CDR3 contains 12 residues. The CDR3 DNA follows: TGTGCCAGCAGCCAAGGGGGGGAGCTTCAGTACTTC. Protein: CASSQGGELQYF.

The chain recombines TRBV4-1 with TRBJ2-1, with D perhaps TRBD2 (5 bases). The V end was cut by 4 bases, the J end by 4 bases, with 14 bases between. CDR3 length: 15 amino acids. From germline, CDR1 is MGHRA and CDR2 YSYEKL. The CDR3 is CASSPPPPGYNEQFF. DNA of the CDR3: TGCGCCAGCAGCCCCCCTCCCCCGGGGTACAATGAGCAGTTCTTC.

This clone has more than one count but fewer than ten. The genes are TRBV5-4 and TRBJ2-1; 8 positions match TRBD2. V was clipped by 4 bases and J by 1 base; unmatched bases: 4. CDR1 is SGHNT and CDR2 is YYREEE in the germline V gene (reference sequence). CDR3 length: 15 residues. The CDR3 DNA is TGTGCCAGCAGCCCCGGGGGGGCGTCCTACAATGAGCAGTTCTTC. Translating it yields CASSPGGASYNEQFF.

The chain recombines TRBV7-9 with TRBJ1-1; D not certain. Germline CDR1 SEHNR, CDR2 FQNEAQ (reference sequence). This CDR3 is built from 14 residues. V was pared by 5 bases and J by 6 bases, with 16 bases between. The CDR3 sequence: CASSPQLSVSEAFF. The DNA for the CDR3 is TGTGCCAGCAGCCCCCAGTTGTCAGTATCTGAAGCTTTCTTT.

The rearrangement links TRBV12-5 to TRBJ2-1, with 7 positions matching TRBD1. CDR1 is LGHNT and CDR2 is FRNRAP in the germline V gene. This CDR3 region has 17 residues. Trimming cost V 6 bases and J 4 bases; bases outside gene matches: 15. CDR3 sequence reads: CASGPPLDRNYYNEQFF. The CDR3 DNA sequence: TGTGCTAGTGGCCCCCCACTGGACAGGAATTATTACAATGAGCAGTTCTTC. Based on the CDR3 plus reference TRBV12-5 and TRBJ2-1, the full variable domain is DARVTQTPRHKVTEMGQEVTMRCQPILGHNTVFWYRQTMMQGLELLAYFRNRAPLDDSGMPKDRFSAEMPDATLATLKIQPSEPRDSAVYFCASGPPLDRNYYNEQFFGPGTRLTVL.

The rearrangement joins TRBV28 to TRBJ1-5; D gene unclear. The CDR3 is 17 amino acids. Germline V gene data show CDR1 as MDHEN and CDR2 as SYDVKM. Trimming shortened V by 6 bases and J by 2 bases, and 20 bases separated the two germline ends. The DNA of the CDR3 is TGTGCCAGCAGCCCGACCGGGATTCAAATCGGCAATCAGCCCCAGCATTTT. Protein sequence: CASSPTGIQIGNQPQHF.

The V and J genes are TRBV3-1 (or the pseudogene TRBV3-2) and TRBJ2-7, with a tentative D call TRBD1 (6 bases). CDR1 and CDR2 from the germline V gene are LGHDT and YNNKEL (reference sequence). Trimming removed 4 bases from V and 7 bases from J, with 14 bases in between. CDR3 size: 13 residues. CDR3 DNA sequence: TGTGCCAGCAGCCCCTACAGGGTAGGGGAGCAGTACTTC. Translated: CASSPYRVGEQYF.

The V gene is TRBV27, the J gene TRBJ1-2; 9 bases match TRBD1. With 0 bases clipped from V and 6 bases from J, the junction kept 11 bases outside the gene matches. The CDR3 is made up of 17 amino acids. Germline CDR1 and CDR2: MNHEY and SMNVEV (reference sequence). The CDR3 DNA reads TGTGCCAGCAGTTTATCCCGGACAGGGGTGCTGGGGGATGGCTACACCTTC. It translates to CASSLSRTGVLGDGYTF.

The V gene is TRBV7-6, the J gene TRBJ2-2, with TRBD2 identical over 10 bases. Trimming cost V 2 bases and J 5 bases; bases outside gene matches: 2. The CDR3 has 15 amino acids. The V gene's germline CDR1 is SGHVS and CDR2 FNYEAQ. CDR3 DNA sequence: TGTGCCAGCAGCTTAACTAGCGGGGCAACCGGGGAGCTGTTTTTT. Amino acid sequence: CASSLTSGATGELFF.

The CDR3 spells CASSSQDGDYEQYF. CDR3 coding DNA: TGTGCCAGCAGTTCCCAGGACGGGGACTACGAGCAGTACTTC. The gene calls are TRBV6-5 and TRBJ2-7; a possible D gene is TRBD2 (5 bases). The V end was cut by 4 bases, the J end by 3 bases, with 13 bases between. The germline V gene encodes CDR1 MNHEY and CDR2 SVGAGI. The CDR3 runs to 14 residues.

There are a few counts of this clone. The chain links TRBV18 to TRBJ1-1; D uncertain. Trimming removed 1 base at V and 0 bases at J, with 12 bases between. Germline loops: CDR1 KGHSH, CDR2 LQKENI. The CDR3 covers 16 residues. The CDR3 is CASSPLPTEMNTEAFF. The CDR3 DNA reads TGTGCCAGCTCACCACTCCCGACGGAGATGAACACTGAAGCTTTCTTT.

The V call is TRBV20-1, the J call TRBJ2-5, with a tentative D call TRBD2 (7 bases). V lost 3 bases and J 2 bases, leaving 13 bases between the germline ends. CDR1 is DFQATT, CDR2 SNEGSKA, per germline (reference sequence). The CDR3 spans 14 residues. The CDR3 sequence: CSASWRGPQETQYF. In DNA, the CDR3 is TGCAGTGCTAGTTGGCGGGGGCCTCAAGAGACCCAGTACTTC.

V gene TRBV10-3 combines with J gene TRBJ2-2; TRBD2 matches 12 bases. The J segment lost 5 bases and the V segment lost 10 bases, leaving 2 bases of the junction unmatched. There are 13 residues in the CDR3. The germline gives CDR1 ENHRY, CDR2 SYGVKD. CDR3 bases: TGTGCCACTAGCGGGGGGGGTACCGGGGAGCTGTTTTTT. Translated: CATSGGGTGELFF.

The V call is TRBV4-1, the J call TRBJ2-3, with 7 bases that match TRBD1. Unmatched junction bases numbered 11, after V lost 0 bases and J lost 2 bases. The CDR3 has 18 amino acids. CDR1 is MGHRA and CDR2 is YSYEKL in the germline V gene. CDR3 sequence reads: CASSQEGDSFSLTDTQYF. As DNA, the CDR3 is TGCGCCAGCAGCCAAGAAGGGGACAGCTTTTCCCTCACAGATACGCAGTATTTT.

V and J are TRBV7-8 and TRBJ2-5; 8 bases are a match to TRBD2. Germline values: CDR1 SGHVS, CDR2 FQNEAQ. This CDR3 contains 16 residues. V was clipped by 1 base and J by 0 bases; unmatched bases: 4. The CDR3 coding sequence is TGTGCCAGCAGCTTAGGAGGCGGGGGGAACCAAGAGACCCAGTACTTC. Its translation: CASSLGGGGNQETQYF.

V usage is TRBV6-5 and J usage is TRBJ1-4; no definite D call. CDR3 size: 14 residues. The germline V gene has CDR1 MNHEY and CDR2 SVGAGI. Trimming cost V 7 bases and J 7 bases, with 16 bases left between them. This chain's CDR3 is CASTHYGEVEKLFF. The CDR3 nucleotides read TGTGCCAGCACCCACTACGGGGAGGTTGAAAAACTGTTTTTT.

The chain recombines TRBV4-1 with TRBJ1-1, with TRBD1 as a possible D gene (6 bases). V lost 3 bases to trimming and J lost 0 bases, with 8 bases between them. The CDR3 covers 14 residues. The germline CDR1 and CDR2 sequences are MGHRA and YSYEKL. CDR3 residues: CASSQDSLNTEAFF. CDR3 nucleotide sequence: TGCGCCAGCAGCCAGGACAGCTTGAACACTGAAGCTTTCTTT.

The sample holds many counts of this clone. The rearrangement joins TRBV7-2 to TRBJ2-2; D call uncertain. Germline V gives CDR1 SGHTA, CDR2 FQGNSA. V lost 6 bases and J lost 1, with 12 bases in between. The length of the CDR3 is 15 residues. Here the CDR3 reads CASSLNPGNTGELFF. The CDR3 DNA follows: TGTGCCAGCAGTCTGAATCCCGGGAACACCGGGGAGCTGTTTTTT.

This sequence joins TRBV5-6 and TRBJ1-6; TRBD1 might be the D (5 bases). V was shortened by 1 base and J by 8 bases, with 16 bases between the two germline ends. The germline CDR1 and CDR2 sequences are SGHDT and YYEEEE. The CDR3 sequence is 16 residues long. DNA for the CDR3: TGTGCCAGCAGCTTGAGCGCTCAGGGTCGGGATTCACCCCTCCACTTT. It is translated as CASSLSAQGRDSPLHF. Together with reference TRBV5-6 and TRBJ1-6, the CDR3 gives the full variable domain: DAGVTQSPTHLIKTRGQQVTLRCSPKSGHDTVSWYQQALGQGPQFIFQYYEEEERQRGNFPDRFSGHQFPNYSSELNVNALLLGDSALYLCASSLSAQGRDSPLHFGNGTRLTVT.

A single count supports this clone. The chain links TRBV5-4 to TRBJ1-1; no definite D call. The V end was cut by 4 bases, the J end by 1 base, with 14 bases between. Germline V gene sequence: CDR1 SGHNT, CDR2 YYREEE (reference sequence). This CDR3 region has 15 residues. This CDR3 reads CASSGNWRGNTEAFF. CDR3 nucleotide sequence: TGTGCCAGCAGCGGCAACTGGCGCGGGAACACTGAAGCTTTCTTT. The variable domain in full, with the rest retrieved from reference TRBV5-4 and TRBJ1-1, is ETGVTQSPTHLIKTRGQQVTLRCSSQSGHNTVSWYQQALGQGPQFIFQYYREEENGRGNFPPRFSGLQFPNYSSELNVNALELDDSALYLCASSGNWRGNTEAFFGQGTRLTVV.

The chain combines TRBV24-1 with TRBJ1-2; TRBD1 might be the D (6 bases). Per germline, CDR1 KGHDR and CDR2 SFDVKD. V dropped 9 bases and J dropped 3 bases, with 13 bases sitting between them. The CDR3 is 13 amino acids. The CDR3 nucleotides are TGTGCCACCTCAGGGGCATCACACTATGGCTACACCTTC. Its protein product is CATSGASHYGYTF.

V gene TRBV5-1 combines with J gene TRBJ1-1; D might be TRBD1 (5 bases). V dropped 9 bases and J dropped 1 base, with 10 bases sitting between them. The CDR3 sequence is 12 residues long. In germline, CDR1 is SGHRS, CDR2 YFSETQ. CDR3 in amino acids: CATRAGNTEAFF. The CDR3 bases are TGCGCCACCAGGGCAGGGAACACTGAAGCTTTCTTT.

CDR3 amino acids: CASSPKGVTGELFF. In DNA form, the CDR3 reads TGTGCCAGCAGCCCGAAAGGGGTCACCGGGGAGCTGTTTTTT. The chain is built from TRBV7-9 and TRBJ2-2; tentative D call: TRBD1 (5 bases). The CDR3 is 14 amino acids. Germline V gene lookup returns CDR1 SEHNR and CDR2 FQNEAQ (reference sequence). V dropped 5 bases and J dropped 4 bases, with 11 bases sitting between them.